This TCR beta chain was sequenced for a study of human T cells and chemical hapten exposure. Study context: Across samples, TCR yields varied, mostly owing to small differences in pooled library volumes. Study results and caveats: Counts of TCRs above 1 in 1000 frequency stayed unchanged with DPC sensitization. In comparison with controls, expanded TCRs gave rise to a significantly larger number of large CDR3 similarity clusters.

A note on this clonotype: The antigen is unknown.

The time point: patch test 2, 6 weeks after DPC sensitization. The treatment here: therapeutic diphenylcyclopropenone sensitization with weekly scalp DPC. Germline CDR1 and CDR2: DFQATT and SNEGSKA (reference sequence). Trimming stripped 0 bases from V and 6 bases from J, with 12 bases between. The CDR3 is 13 residues long. MiXCR was run by TCRdb on the RACE reads, yielding one entry per CDR3 protein. The table lists over 130,000 distinct CDR3 sequences, over 9.5% of them singletons, with under 1.5% in the top ten. The TCR comes from a woman aged 45-60 years with alopecia areata. Some clones in this sample may be carry-over from other donors' samples. This chain uses TRBV20-1 with TRBJ2-7; D gene uncertain. Here the sequenced sample was whole blood, taken in connection with sensitization to the hapten diphenylcyclopropenone (DPC). The DNA for the CDR3 is TGCAGTGCTAGAGATCAATATAGCCTCGAGCAGTACTTC. Translating gives CSARDQYSLEQYF.